Below are 4 T cell receptor beta chains sequenced from a single sample in a study of glioma-infiltrating T cells after dendritic cell vaccination. The table came from immunoSEQ multiplex PCR; TCRdb's copy has only in-frame clones and leaves some out. Here the sample spans 65,000 to 80,000 clones, about four fifths being singletons. Here the sequenced sample was blood, taken before dendritic cell vaccination. These receptors all come from a human donor with glioblastoma.

This chain joins TRBV4-1 and TRBJ1-1, with D uncertain. The V gene's germline CDR1 is MGHRA and CDR2 YSYEKL. Between the trimmed V and J ends, which lost 1 base and 3 bases, there was a span of 18 bases. The CDR3 loop spans 17 amino acids. Here the CDR3 DNA reads TGCGCCAGCAGCCAAGGGCAACGGGCCGGACTGGACACTGAAGCTTTCTTT. This translates into CASSQGQRAGLDTEAFF.

V is TRBV19 and J is TRBJ2-1, with no clear D. This CDR3 spans 11 amino acids. V was trimmed by 8 bases and J by 0 bases, leaving 2 bases between them. Germline values: CDR1 LNHDA, CDR2 SQIVND (reference sequence). The CDR3 DNA is TGTGCCAGTCACTCCTACAATGAGCAGTTCTTC. This translates into CASHSYNEQFF.

The chain employs TRBV19 and TRBJ1-1; 7 bases align to TRBD1. Per the germline V gene, CDR1 is LNHDA and CDR2 is SQIVND (reference sequence). Trimming took 3 bases from V and 0 from J; bases not matched to a gene: 7. The CDR3 runs 16 residues. The DNA for the CDR3 is TGTGCCAGTAGTATCACCCCGCAGGGGGTGAACACTGAAGCTTTCTTT. Amino acid sequence: CASSITPQGVNTEAFF.

The V gene is TRBV29-1, the J gene TRBJ1-1; D is perhaps TRBD1 (5 bases). There are 12 residues in the CDR3. Trimming took 6 bases from V and 0 from J, leaving 8 bases between them. Germline V gives CDR1 SQVTM, CDR2 ANQGSEA. CDR3 sequence reads: CSVGGVNTEAFF. The CDR3 DNA reads TGCAGCGTCGGGGGTGTGAACACTGAAGCTTTCTTT. The full variable domain, in which reference TRBV29-1 and TRBJ1-1 provide the parts outside the CDR3, is SAVISQKPSRDICQRGTSLTIQCQVDSQVTMMFWYRQQPGQSLTLIATANQGSEATYESGFVIDKFPISRPNLTFSTLTVSNMSPEDSSIYLCSVGGVNTEAFFGQGTRLTVV.